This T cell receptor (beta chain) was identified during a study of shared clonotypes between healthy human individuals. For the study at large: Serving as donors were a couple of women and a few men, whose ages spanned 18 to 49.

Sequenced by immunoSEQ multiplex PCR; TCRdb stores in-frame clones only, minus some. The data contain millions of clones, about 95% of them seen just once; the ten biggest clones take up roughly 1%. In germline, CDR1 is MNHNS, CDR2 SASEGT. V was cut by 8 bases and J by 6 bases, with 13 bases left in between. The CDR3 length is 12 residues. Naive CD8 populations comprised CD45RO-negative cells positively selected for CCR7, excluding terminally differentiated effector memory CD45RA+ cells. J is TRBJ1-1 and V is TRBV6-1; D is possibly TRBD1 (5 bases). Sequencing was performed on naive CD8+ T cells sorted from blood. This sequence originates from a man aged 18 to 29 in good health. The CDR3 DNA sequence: TGTGCCAGCCCGGGGGGTCCCCCTGAAGCTTTCTTT. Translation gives CASPGGPPEAFF.